Included here is one T cell receptor beta chain sequence, with context. CDR1 MDHEN and CDR2 SYDVKM come from the germline V gene. V gave up 4 bases and J gave up 0 bases; unmatched junction bases: 5. This CDR3 region has 15 residues. This sample is drawn from a study of cytotoxic CD8 clonotypes in ibrutinib-treated CLL. Study information: Mean yields were 255,043 productive templates and about 97,000 productive rearrangements per sample.

The protocol was immunoSEQ multiplex PCR, while the TCRdb copy is restricted to in-frame clones and leaves out a portion. The sample includes 200,000 to 250,000 clones, 70% of them seen just once. The gene calls are TRBV28 and TRBJ2-5; TRBD1 aligns across 7 bases. Here the sequenced sample was PBMCs, taken after 12 months of ibrutinib treatment. The source of this sequence is a human donor with chronic lymphocytic leukemia. The CDR3 here is CASSWGDRDQETQYF. The DNA of the CDR3 is TGTGCCAGCAGTTGGGGTGACAGGGACCAAGAGACCCAGTACTTC.